Presented here are 26 T cell receptor beta chains from one specimen sequenced in a study of cytomegalovirus exposure and HLA in healthy donors (dated by TCRdb to between 2016 and 2019). The library was generated by the immunoSEQ multiplex PCR assay. The multiplex PCR relied on a mix of 60 forward primers for TCR Vbeta segments and 13 reverse primers for TCR Jbeta segments. The table comes from immuneACCESS by way of TCRdb, which keeps in-frame sequences with V and J called. Part of the clones is missing from these tables; in studies checked, under half for an unresolved V gene and the rest for unknown reasons. Within this sample are roughly 150,000 clones, with about 70% of them counted one time only. In total, the top ten clones hold about 4.5% of the sample. The specimen was PBMCs. The origin of the receptors is a man aged 55 to 70 in good health and CMV-seronegative.

There are a few counts of this clone. The chain combines TRBV7-3 with TRBJ1-1; D is unclear. The CDR3 is 14 amino acids. V was cut by 0 bases and J by 6 bases, with 11 bases left in between. Germline CDR1 and CDR2: SGHTA and FQGTGA. As DNA, the CDR3 is TGTGCCAGCAGCTTAACGGGTGGGGAGGCTGAAGCTTTCTTT. Amino acids: CASSLTGGEAEAFF.

In this sample, this clone turned up a few times. This chain uses TRBV5-6 with TRBJ1-2; TRBD1 aligns across 11 bases. This CDR3 contains 15 residues. CDR1 is SGHDT and CDR2 is YYEEEE in the germline V gene. With V trimmed by 2 bases and J by 6 bases, 6 bases remained unmatched. CDR3 sequence reads: CASSFVDRGLDGYTF. CDR3 in DNA: TGTGCCAGCAGCTTTGTGGACAGGGGGCTGGATGGCTACACCTTC.

The V gene is TRBV30, the J gene TRBJ1-2, with 7 bases identical to TRBD1. This CDR3 has 13 residues. Per germline, CDR1 GTSNPN and CDR2 SVGIG (reference sequence). V dropped 4 bases and J dropped 3; count of bases not matched to a gene: 5. The chain's CDR3 is CAWNQGEDYGYTF. The CDR3 nucleotides read TGTGCCTGGAATCAGGGGGAAGACTATGGCTACACCTTC. The whole variable domain, filled in from reference TRBV30 and TRBJ1-2, reads SQTIHQWPATLVQPVGSPLSLECTVEGTSNPNLYWYRQAAGRGLQLLFYSVGIGQISSEVPQNLSASRPQDRQFILSSKKLLLSDSGFYLCAWNQGEDYGYTFGSGTRLTVV.

V is TRBV30 and J is TRBJ2-1; D unclear. The CDR3 runs 11 residues. Germline V CDR1 and CDR2: GTSNPN, SVGIG (reference sequence). V lost 4 bases to trimming and J lost 8 bases, with 9 bases between them. The DNA of the CDR3 is TGTGCCTGGACGAGTCTGGATGAGCAGTTCTTC. As protein: CAWTSLDEQFF.

The chain carries TRBV9 and TRBJ2-3, with 11 positions matching TRBD2. The ends lost 3 bases at V and 0 bases at J; junction bases unmatched: 3. Germline V CDR1 and CDR2: SGDLS, YYNGEE. The CDR3 length is 16 residues. The CDR3 is CASSGLAGTSTDTQYF. CDR3 bases: TGTGCCAGCAGCGGACTAGCGGGGACTAGCACAGATACGCAGTATTTT. The full variable domain, in which reference TRBV9 and TRBJ2-3 provide the parts outside the CDR3, is DSGVTQTPKHLITATGQRVTLRCSPRSGDLSVYWYQQSLDQGLQFLIQYYNGEERAKGNILERFSAQQFPDLHSELNLSSLELGDSALYFCASSGLAGTSTDTQYFGPGTRLTVL.

The chain couples TRBV7-2 to TRBJ2-5; 14 bases align to TRBD2. CDR1 is SGHTA and CDR2 is FQGNSA in the germline V gene. Trimming at V came to 5 bases and at J to 0 bases, leaving 5 bases not matched to a gene. The CDR3 sequence is 17 residues long. CDR3: CASSQGTSGGDQETQYF. The CDR3 nucleotides read TGTGCCAGCAGCCAAGGGACTAGCGGGGGAGACCAAGAGACCCAGTACTTC.

This clone was observed a few times. The chain joins TRBV18 to TRBJ1-5, with 9 bases lining up with TRBD1. Germline values: CDR1 KGHSH, CDR2 LQKENI. There are 15 residues in the CDR3. The V gene end was trimmed by 3 bases and the J gene end by 2 bases; junction bases not matched to a gene: 2. CDR3 region: CASSPDRGRNQPQHF. Written as DNA, the CDR3 is TGTGCCAGCTCACCGGACAGGGGCCGCAATCAGCCCCAGCATTTT.

This clone was observed a few times. The chain carries TRBV5-6 and TRBJ2-5; possibly TRBD2 for D (5 bases). Trimming took off 2 bases at V and 5 bases at J, with 22 bases between the two ends. This CDR3 has 17 amino acids. CDR1 is SGHDT and CDR2 is YYEEEE in the germline V gene. This CDR3 reads CASSFNTGSPHIETQYF. The CDR3 DNA follows: TGTGCCAGCAGCTTTAATACGGGGAGTCCGCACATTGAGACCCAGTACTTC.

This clone has just one count. The chain has TRBV5-1 and TRBJ2-7, with 10 bases identical to TRBD1. After removal of 3 bases from V and 4 bases from J, the junction contained 10 bases not matched to a gene. The CDR3 has 16 residues. Per germline, CDR1 SGHRS and CDR2 YFSETQ. CDR3 DNA sequence: TGCGCCAGCAGCTACCCAAGGACAGGGGGAGTTTACGAGCAGTACTTC. This translates into CASSYPRTGGVYEQYF.

The V and J genes are TRBV10-3 and TRBJ2-7, with 11 bases matching TRBD2. With V trimmed by 4 bases and J by 5 bases, 4 bases remained unmatched. Germline V CDR1 and CDR2: ENHRY, SYGVKD. This CDR3 is 14 amino acids long. DNA for the CDR3: TGTGCCATCAGTGCCGAACTAGCGGGAGACGAGCAGTACTTC. Residues: CAISAELAGDEQYF.

This clone was seen a few times. V gene TRBV2 combines with J gene TRBJ2-3; D is possibly TRBD2 (5 bases). CDR1 SNHLY and CDR2 FYNNEI come from the germline V gene. Trimming left V 7 bases short and J 2 bases short, with 16 bases between. The CDR3 loop spans 15 amino acids. The DNA of the CDR3 is TGTGCCAGCAACGGCCCCGGACTTAACACAGATACGCAGTATTTT. Its translation is CASNGPGLNTDTQYF. Drawing the rest from reference TRBV2 and TRBJ2-3, the complete variable domain is EPEVTQTPSHQVTQMGQEVILRCVPISNHLYFYWYRQILGQKVEFLVSFYNNEISEKSEIFDDQFSVERPDGSNFTLKIRSTKLEDSAMYFCASNGPGLNTDTQYFGPGTRLTVL.

The J gene is TRBJ2-5, the V gene TRBV5-4, with a tentative D call TRBD1 (7 bases). Germline V lookup: CDR1 SGHNT, CDR2 YYREEE (reference sequence). The CDR3 runs to 15 residues. V dropped 0 bases and J dropped 3 bases, with 12 bases sitting between them. The CDR3 sequence is CASSLAGGGEETQYF. The CDR3 region has the DNA TGTGCCAGCAGCTTGGCCGGAGGGGGCGAAGAGACCCAGTACTTC.

About this clone itself: Mismatch with germline at one junction end may stem from a read error. J is TRBJ2-7 and V is TRBV5-1; the match to TRBD1 covers 10 bases. The CDR3 has 14 residues. Looked up from germline, CDR1 is SGHRS and CDR2 is YFSETQ. The CDR3 sequence: CASSFLGDRGLLNF. CDR3 DNA sequence: TGCGCCAGCAGCTTTCTAGGGGACAGGGGTTTGTTGAACTTC.

This chain joins TRBV9 and TRBJ1-1; no firm D call. The germline V and J ends were trimmed by 2 bases and 1 base, with 6 bases remaining between them. Germline V gene data show CDR1 as SGDLS and CDR2 as YYNGEE. The CDR3 is 13 amino acids. This CDR3 is CASSVAGNTEAFF. CDR3 bases: TGTGCCAGCAGCGTGGCGGGGAACACTGAAGCTTTCTTT.

The chain has TRBV5-1 and TRBJ2-3; perhaps TRBD2 as D (5 bases). From germline, CDR1 is SGHRS and CDR2 YFSETQ. This CDR3 has 14 amino acids. The V end lost 2 bases, the J end lost 5 bases, and 12 bases lay between the germline ends. CDR3 DNA: TGCGCCAGCAGCTTTAGTTCGGCGGGAGATACGCAGTATTTT. Translation gives CASSFSSAGDTQYF.

The chain uses TRBV5-1 and TRBJ2-7; D not certain. Germline V gene data show CDR1 as SGHRS and CDR2 as YFSETQ. This CDR3 comprises 16 residues. Trimming stripped 1 base from V and 0 bases from J, with 14 bases between. CDR3: CASSLNPSRASYEQYF. CDR3 coding DNA: TGCGCCAGCAGCTTGAACCCGTCTCGAGCCTCCTACGAGCAGTACTTC.

The rearrangement uses TRBV21-1 and TRBJ1-1; TRBD1, the table's D call, was not compared with the DNA. TRBV21-1 is a pseudogene locus. The CDR3 is made up of 13 amino acids. Here the CDR3 reads CASSKEGDRGAFF. The CDR3, as DNA: TGTGCCAGCAGCAAAGAAGGGGACAGGGGTGCTTTCTTT.

V and J are TRBV5-1 and TRBJ2-7; 8 bases are a match to TRBD2. CDR1 is SGHRS, CDR2 YFSETQ, per germline. J lost 3 bases, V lost 0 bases, and 8 bases had no gene match. CDR3 length: 16 amino acids. This chain's CDR3 is CASSLGGGSGIYEQYF. In nucleotides, the CDR3 is TGCGCCAGCAGCTTGGGGGGAGGTAGCGGGATCTACGAGCAGTACTTC.

This chain links TRBV7-9 with TRBJ2-2; 12 bases match TRBD1. J gave up 5 bases and V 5 bases, and 9 bases lay outside the gene matches. CDR1 is SEHNR and CDR2 is FQNEAQ in the germline V gene (reference sequence). The CDR3 covers 17 residues. The chain's CDR3 is CASSPGTGGIGTGELFF. The DNA of the CDR3 is TGTGCCAGCAGCCCCGGGACAGGGGGCATTGGGACCGGGGAGCTGTTTTTT. The variable domain in full, completed from reference TRBV7-9 and TRBJ2-2, reads DTGVSQNPRHKITKRGQNVTFRCDPISEHNRLYWYRQTLGQGPEFLTYFQNEAQLEKSRLLSDRFSAERPKGSFSTLEIQRTEQGDSAMYLCASSPGTGGIGTGELFFGEGSRLTVL.

This clone has a single count. J is TRBJ2-7 and V is TRBV6-5; 7 nucleotides agree with TRBD1. The CDR3 contains 15 residues. In germline, CDR1 is MNHEY, CDR2 SVGAGI. The CDR3, as DNA: TGTGTCTCGAAGGGGTCCGGGACAGCACCCTACGAGCAGTACTTC. It codes for CVSKGSGTAPYEQYF.

The chain employs TRBV30 and TRBJ1-2; tentatively, D is TRBD1 (5 bases). Looked up from germline, CDR1 is GTSNPN and CDR2 is SVGIG (reference sequence). Trimming left V 0 bases short and J 7 bases short, with 6 bases between. CDR3 length: 11 residues. CDR3 coding DNA: TGTGCCTGGAGTGTACAGGCTGGCTACACCTTC. Amino acid sequence: CAWSVQAGYTF.

The J gene is TRBJ1-5, the V gene TRBV7-9; 9 positions match TRBD1. This CDR3 comprises 15 residues. Losses at the gene ends were 1 base for V and 7 bases for J; bases not matched to a gene: 5. CDR1 SEHNR and CDR2 FQNEAQ come from the germline V gene (reference sequence). The CDR3 region has the DNA TGTGCCAGCAGCTTAGGGGACAGGGAGAGGCAGCCCCAGCATTTT. Translated, it gives CASSLGDRERQPQHF.

V gene TRBV19 combines with J gene TRBJ1-2; D ambiguous. V lost 6 bases to trimming and J lost 5 bases, with 10 bases between them. The CDR3 length is 12 residues. Germline V CDR1 and CDR2: LNHDA, SQIVND (reference sequence). In nucleotides, the CDR3 is TGTGCCAGTAGGGGGAGTTTTTATGGCTACACCTTC. Translating it yields CASRGSFYGYTF.

This chain links TRBV9 with TRBJ2-1; 7 nucleotides align to TRBD2. The CDR3 is 15 residues long. Germline lookup yields CDR1 SGDLS and CDR2 YYNGEE. The V segment lost 3 bases and the J segment 5 bases; nucleotides outside the gene matches: 8. The CDR3 DNA sequence: TGTGCCAGCAGCGCCAGCGGGGCTTATAACAATGAGCAGTTCTTC. Encoded protein: CASSASGAYNNEQFF.

This clone has only a few counts. This chain joins TRBV21-1 and TRBJ1-5; no DNA check was done on the table's D call, TRBD1. TRBV21-1 is annotated as a pseudogene. This CDR3 is 16 amino acids long. The CDR3 DNA reads TGTGCCAGCAGCAAAGATCGGAGACAGGGGTTCCAGCCCCAGCATTTT. Translating it yields CASSKDRRQGFQPQHF.

This chain connects TRBV6-5 to TRBJ2-7; 7 bases match TRBD1. This CDR3 has 13 amino acids. Germline V gene sequence: CDR1 MNHEY, CDR2 SVGAGI. Trimming cost V 7 bases and J 6 bases; bases outside gene matches: 9. CDR3: CASTPGTVREQYF. The CDR3 nucleotides read TGTGCCAGCACCCCCGGGACAGTCCGCGAGCAGTACTTC.